The following is a TCR beta chain sequence with its context. The target of this receptor is not known. Base qualities are not at hand, and no much larger clone is one base apart. The data belong to a study of T cell responses to AZD1222 COVID-19 vaccine (dated by TCRdb to 2020 to 2022). Looking at the study overall: Because spike-specific TCR depth and breadth did not differ between the two schedules, AZD1222 recipients who got a second dose at roughly 4 weeks were pooled with those who got a second dose at roughly 12 weeks. TCR sequencing was performed for roughly 240 trial participants, of whom around 200 were given two doses of AZD1222 and some 26 were given two doses of MenACWY control vaccine. Trial participants were enrolled by age into 18-55, 56-69 and 70-plus year subgroups, with about 150, 27 and 61 TCR-sequenced participants respectively.

General findings and caveats noted by the study authors: After two AZD1222 doses, both the breadth and the depth of spike-specific TCRs were significantly higher than at day 0 and than in MenACWY recipients. Nearly half of unique spike-specific TCRs reportedly recognized epitopes outside regions mutated in the B.1.351 and B.1.1.7 variants. The 56-69-year group was small, and its depth increase did not reach significance, likely because of low power. Only 5 to 7 AZD1222 recipients were SARS-CoV-2 seropositive at baseline, limiting conclusions about previously exposed vaccinees. Vaccine-associated CD4 TCRs spanned the whole spike protein, with dominant responses in regions 160-218 and 743-854. Most participants were white British and females outnumbered males, and the authors suggested that clonal diversity may have been underestimated. No day 14 peak-response samples were available, so repertoires were characterized only after the peak T cell response.

Taken with the paper, the label for time point translates to: baseline before first vaccination. The vaccinee samples were drawn from two UK trials, COV001 and COV002, one of which was a single-blind randomized controlled phase 2/3 trial testing AZD1222 (ChAdOx1 nCoV-19) in healthy adults. Trial participant PBMC samples were collected at day 0 and day 28 after the second dose for TCRbeta chain sequencing. The CDR3 regions of human TCRbeta chains were analyzed by immunosequencing. From the authors' description of their analysis: Repertoire TCRs were matched against a reference library of SARS-CoV-2-specific TCRs generated with the MIRA antigen-specificity platform. Breadth was defined as the fraction of unique TCRs that were SARS-CoV-2-associated, and depth was defined as the fraction of total T cells that were SARS-CoV-2-associated. Using the MIRA data, each spike-specific TCR was mapped to the spike region that the TCR reacts to and placed in a CD4 or CD8 class. Log10-transformed breadth and depth values were compared by one-way ANOVA with Sidak's multiple comparisons tests. What TCRdb holds here is the immuneACCESS table cut down to in-frame rearrangements. Part of the clones is not present; checked against another copy, under half of the missing clones reflect an unresolved V gene, and the others are unexplained. V, J and clone size were drawn from that table, and D and trimming were deduced from the DNA. Within this sample are roughly 120,000 clones, with 91% of them counted one time only. The ten largest clones represent 2.8% of the sample.

The sequenced sample was peripheral blood, obtained on day 0 of AZD1222 vaccination. The sequence was collected from an adult in good health.

Here the CDR3 is given as CASSLTQFGPNEQFF. The DNA is as follows: TGTGCCAGCAGCTTAACACAGTTCGGCCCCAATGAGCAGTTCTTC. The rearranged chain carries TRBV7-3 and TRBJ2-1; the D segment cannot be called with confidence. From the cysteine through the phenylalanine, the CDR3 covers 15 amino acids. CDR3 DNA only is kept here, 45 bases in frame from base 1. V is cut by 0 bases and J by 6 bases, and the space between the germline ends is 12 bases. The CDR1 and CDR2 encoded by the germline V gene are SGHTA and FQGTGA.